The 23 T cell receptor beta chains below come from one sample, sequenced in a study of monozygotic twins with inflammatory bowel disease. Using the 5' RACE reads, TCRdb records one entry per CDR3 protein without DNA. The table gives under 150,000 distinct CDR3 sequences; the top ten clones make up under 2.5% of it. The sequenced sample consisted of blood. The receptors here all came from a human donor with ulcerative colitis or Crohn's disease, or a healthy co-twin of an affected twin (not recorded which).

The rearrangement links TRBV20-1 to TRBJ2-3. Germline values: CDR1 DFQATT, CDR2 SNEGSKA (reference sequence). The CDR3 extends over 13 amino acids. This chain's CDR3 is CSARHSGTDTQYF.

The chain joins TRBV25-1 to TRBJ2-3. The CDR3 is made up of 12 amino acids. Germline CDR1 MGHDK, CDR2 SYGVNS. The CDR3 region is CASIGETDTQYF. Complete variable domain (other parts from reference TRBV25-1 and TRBJ2-3): EADIYQTPRYLVIGTGKKITLECSQTMGHDKMYWYQQDPGMELHLIHYSYGVNSTEKGDLSSESTVSRIRTEHFPLTLESARPSHTSQYLCASIGETDTQYFGPGTRLTVL.

V is TRBV6-2 or TRBV6-3 and J is TRBJ2-5. The germline V gene has CDR1 MNHEY and CDR2 SVGEGT. This CDR3 spans 13 amino acids. The CDR3 protein is CASSWGVPGTQYF.

The chain links TRBV5-1 to TRBJ2-7; as DNA is missing, the TRBD1 call by TCRdb cannot be tested. The CDR3 has 14 residues. Germline V gene lookup returns CDR1 SGHRS and CDR2 YFSETQ. The CDR3 protein is CASANSAPGGEQYF.

The chain couples TRBV27 to TRBJ2-2; TCRdb's D call of TRBD2 is untestable without DNA. The CDR3 covers 12 residues. Germline V gene data show CDR1 as MNHEY and CDR2 as SMNVEV (reference sequence). This CDR3 reads CATSRVAGELFF.

The chain combines TRBV7-3 with TRBJ1-1; no DNA is available, so the TRBD1 call from TCRdb remains unchecked. The CDR3 runs to 14 residues. Germline CDR1 reads SGHTA; CDR2 reads FQGTGA. The CDR3 region is CASSLGAGVTEAFF. The full variable domain, completed using reference TRBV7-3 and TRBJ1-1, is GAGVSQTPSNKVTEKGKYVELRCDPISGHTALYWYRQSLGQGPEFLIYFQGTGAADDSGLPNDRFFAVRPEGSVSTLKIQRTERGDSAVYLCASSLGAGVTEAFFGQGTRLTVV.

The rearrangement links TRBV5-1 to TRBJ2-7. Germline CDR1 reads SGHRS; CDR2 reads YFSETQ. CDR3 length: 13 amino acids. The CDR3 loop reads CASSLTLSYEQYF.

V gene TRBV5-4 combines with J gene TRBJ1-4; the D call from TCRdb, TRBD1, cannot be confirmed without DNA. Germline V gene data show CDR1 as SGHNT and CDR2 as YYREEE (reference sequence). There are 12 residues in the CDR3. CDR3 residues: CASRQDRGQLFF.

The chain couples TRBV7-3 to TRBJ2-7; TCRdb's D gene call, TRBD1, goes unchecked for lack of DNA. Per germline, CDR1 SGHTA and CDR2 FQGTGA. The CDR3 runs to 15 residues. The CDR3 is CASSLFQGLSYEQYF.

The rearrangement joins TRBV5-5 to TRBJ1-5; no DNA is available, so the TRBD1 call from TCRdb remains unchecked. The CDR3 loop spans 16 amino acids. Germline loops: CDR1 SGHKS, CDR2 YYEKEE (reference sequence). CDR3 protein: CASSLRQTGGGHPQHF.

The V call is TRBV7-7, the J call TRBJ2-5; the TCRdb call, TRBD1, lacks DNA for checking. Germline lookup yields CDR1 SSHAT and CDR2 FNYEAQ (reference sequence). This CDR3 has 15 amino acids. This CDR3 is CASSFRQGGSETQYF.

The chain recombines TRBV15 with TRBJ2-1; there is no DNA to check the TCRdb D call of TRBD1. Germline V gives CDR1 LNHNV, CDR2 YYDKDF (reference sequence). CDR3 length equals 16 residues. CDR3 sequence reads: CATSRDLAGARNEQFF.

The rearrangement uses TRBV20-1 and TRBJ1-1; TCRdb selects TRBD1, and the lack of DNA leaves this call unchecked. The CDR3 has 16 residues. Per the germline V gene, CDR1 is DFQATT and CDR2 is SNEGSKA (reference sequence). CDR3 residues: CSARSQTGGQNTEAFF.

The chain uses TRBV7-2 and TRBJ2-7. Germline CDR1 SGHTA, CDR2 FQGNSA. CDR3 length: 14 residues. CDR3 sequence reads: CASSSGGGLHEQYF.

The chain joins TRBV5-1 to TRBJ2-3; TCRdb lists TRBD2, though no DNA is available to test this call. Germline V lookup: CDR1 SGHRS, CDR2 YFSETQ. CDR3 length: 14 residues. CDR3 loop: CASSPPGGTDTQYF.

This chain uses TRBV20-1 with TRBJ1-2. Germline V gene sequence: CDR1 DFQATT, CDR2 SNEGSKA (reference sequence). There are 14 residues in the CDR3. CDR3 region: CSARSPHSGYGYTF.

This chain uses TRBV6-6 with TRBJ2-7; TCRdb proposes TRBD1, but this gene call is untestable without DNA. Germline-derived CDR1 and CDR2 are MNHNY and SVGAGI (reference sequence). The CDR3 sequence is 14 residues long. CDR3 loop: CASSYSGASYEQYF.

The chain combines TRBV7-9 with TRBJ2-1; as DNA is missing, the TRBD1 call by TCRdb cannot be tested. The CDR3 extends over 15 amino acids. Germline CDR1 SEHNR, CDR2 FQNEAQ (reference sequence). The CDR3 reads CASSRRTGEDNEQFF.

V gene TRBV25-1 combines with J gene TRBJ1-1. CDR3 length equals 12 residues. CDR1 is MGHDK, CDR2 SYGVNS, per germline. The chain's CDR3 is CASSDGFSEAFF.

The J gene is TRBJ2-2, the V gene TRBV4-3; TCRdb's D call, TRBD2, is unchecked because there is no DNA. CDR1 and CDR2 (germline): LGHNA, YSLEER. CDR3 length: 16 residues. The CDR3: CASSQGGAANTGELFF.

This chain uses TRBV11-1 with TRBJ2-4; TCRdb indicates TRBD2, and absent DNA this call remains unverified. In germline, CDR1 is SGHAT, CDR2 FQDESV (reference sequence). The CDR3 is 18 amino acids. The CDR3 loop reads CASSPLAGGRGAKNIQYF.

J is TRBJ2-2 and V is TRBV28. The CDR3 spans 14 residues. Germline CDR1 reads MDHEN; CDR2 reads SYDVKM. The CDR3 is CASSLSRVTGELFF. Variable domain in full (rest from reference TRBV28 and TRBJ2-2): DVKVTQSSRYLVKRTGEKVFLECVQDMDHENMFWYRQDPGLGLRLIYFSYDVKMKEKGDIPEGYSVSREKKERFSLILESASTNQTSMYLCASSLSRVTGELFFGEGSRLTVL.

The chain employs TRBV5-6 and TRBJ1-5. The CDR3 loop spans 15 amino acids. Per the germline V gene, CDR1 is SGHDT and CDR2 is YYEEEE. This CDR3 reads CASSTTGRGDQPQHF.